Each of the 19 T cell receptor beta chains below was sequenced from the same sample in a study of shared clonotypes between healthy human individuals. Positively selected for CCR7, the CD45RO-negative cells used as naive CD8 cells excluded terminally differentiated effector memory CD45RA+ cells. Clones were sequenced by immunoSEQ multiplex PCR, and TCRdb holds only the in-frame ones, with some missing. The data contain some 740,000 clones, approximately 92% of them seen just once; the ten biggest clones take up about 24%. The sequenced sample was naive CD8+ T cells sorted from blood. The receptors come from a young man in good health.

This chain connects TRBV11-2 to TRBJ2-4, with 8 bases aligning to TRBD2. V lost 5 bases to trimming and J lost 2 bases; unmatched junction nucleotides: 17. This CDR3 comprises 19 residues. Germline values: CDR1 SGHAT, CDR2 FQNNGV. The CDR3 coding sequence is TGTGCCAGCAGCCCCAATGCCCCGGGAACGGGAGGGTCCAAAAACATTCAGTACTTC. Protein: CASSPNAPGTGGSKNIQYF.

There are a few counts of this clone. Other DNA sequences in the sample encode the same CDR3. This chain connects TRBV5-1 to TRBJ2-3; the D gene is possibly TRBD1 (5 bases). The germline V gene has CDR1 SGHRS and CDR2 YFSETQ. V lost 4 bases and J lost 2, with 11 bases in between. The length of the CDR3 is 14 residues. The CDR3 reads CASSLEQDTDTQYF. The CDR3, as DNA: TGCGCCAGCAGCCTAGAACAGGACACAGATACGCAGTATTTT.

This CDR3 reads CASSNQGVKNIQYF. CDR3 bases: TGTGCCAGCAGCAACCAGGGGGTCAAAAACATTCAGTACTTC. V and J are TRBV7-9 and TRBJ2-4, with 7 positions matching TRBD1. Germline-derived CDR1 and CDR2 are SEHNR and FQNEAQ (reference sequence). The CDR3 is made up of 14 amino acids. Losses at the gene ends were 5 bases for V and 3 bases for J; bases not matched to a gene: 4.

This chain uses TRBV5-4 with TRBJ2-1; D is uncertain. The CDR3 is 12 amino acids. Germline V gene sequence: CDR1 SGHNT, CDR2 YYREEE (reference sequence). Written as DNA, the CDR3 is TGTGCTACAGCAGACGGAATCAATGAGCAGTTCTTC. Its translation is CATADGINEQFF.

The gene calls are TRBV18 and TRBJ2-7; D may correspond to TRBD1 or TRBD2 (5 bases each). From germline, CDR1 is KGHSH and CDR2 LQKENI. V shed 2 bases and J shed 4 bases, with 15 bases lying between them. The CDR3 runs 15 residues. CDR3 sequence reads: CASSPSGTAQYEQYF. The CDR3 DNA is TGTGCCAGCTCACCATCGGGGACCGCGCAATACGAGCAGTACTTC. Based on the CDR3 plus reference TRBV18 and TRBJ2-7, the full variable domain is NAGVMQNPRHLVRRRGQEARLRCSPMKGHSHVYWYRQLPEEGLKFMVYLQKENIIDESGMPKERFSAEFPKEGPSILRIQQVVRGDSAAYFCASSPSGTAQYEQYFGPGTRLTVT.

The gene calls are TRBV30 and TRBJ2-7; D perhaps matches TRBD1 (6 bases). Per germline, CDR1 GTSNPN and CDR2 SVGIG (reference sequence). The CDR3 has 12 residues. Trimming removed 1 base from V and 3 bases from J, with 7 bases in between. The CDR3 reads CAWSGGGYEQYF. As DNA, the CDR3 is TGTGCCTGGAGTGGAGGGGGCTACGAGCAGTACTTC.

The J gene is TRBJ2-3, the V gene TRBV7-9; D is undetermined. Germline V CDR1 and CDR2: SEHNR, FQNEAQ (reference sequence). The CDR3 totals 11 residues. Between the trimmed V and J ends, which lost 2 bases and 5 bases, there was a span of 2 bases. The DNA of the CDR3 is TGTGCCAGCAGCTTAATAGATACGCAGTATTTT. This sequence encodes CASSLIDTQYF.

V usage is TRBV29-1 and J usage is TRBJ2-1; D ambiguous. The germline CDR1 and CDR2 sequences are SQVTM and ANQGSEA. The ends were cut back, 3 bases at V and 5 bases at J, with 20 bases in the middle. The CDR3 extends over 16 amino acids. Here the CDR3 DNA reads TGCAGCGTTGATTTATTTAGGGCCAGGATCGACAATGAGCAGTTCTTC. This sequence encodes CSVDLFRARIDNEQFF.

In DNA, the CDR3 is TGCGCCAGCGGGGACGGGTTCTACGAGCAGTACTTC. This codes for CASGDGFYEQYF. The chain combines TRBV10-2 with TRBJ2-7, with D perhaps matching TRBD1 or TRBD2 (5 bases each). Germline CDR1 and CDR2: WSHSY and SAAADI. The CDR3 totals 12 residues. Between the trimmed V and J ends, which lost 8 bases and 3 bases, there was a span of 11 bases.

This chain connects TRBV15 to TRBJ2-7; possibly TRBD2 for D (5 bases). The V and J ends lost 3 bases and 4 bases respectively, with 7 bases between them. CDR1 is LNHNV and CDR2 is YYDKDF in the germline V gene (reference sequence). This CDR3 is 12 amino acids long. The CDR3 reads CATSSGEYEQYF. DNA for the CDR3: TGTGCCACCAGCAGCGGGGAGTACGAGCAGTACTTC.

The V and J genes are TRBV10-3 and TRBJ2-1; 8 bases fit TRBD2. The V gene end was trimmed by 4 bases and the J gene end by 5 bases; junction bases not matched to a gene: 13. The CDR3 loop spans 17 amino acids. The germline CDR1 and CDR2 sequences are ENHRY and SYGVKD. The CDR3 is CAISGVGRATGNNEQFF. CDR3 in DNA: TGTGCCATCAGTGGCGTCGGGAGGGCTACCGGAAACAATGAGCAGTTCTTC.

In the case of this clone: Other DNA sequences in this sample translate to the same CDR3. This chain uses TRBV27 with TRBJ2-1; D perhaps matches TRBD1 (6 bases). With 3 bases removed from V and 9 bases from J, the gap between germline ends came to 12 bases. The germline gives CDR1 MNHEY, CDR2 SMNVEV (reference sequence). The CDR3 is 13 amino acids. In DNA, the CDR3 is TGTGCCAGCAGTTTTCCAACCAGGGGTGAGCAGTTCTTC. Its translation is CASSFPTRGEQFF.

The genes are TRBV27 and TRBJ2-7; D gene ambiguous. The CDR3 contains 13 residues. V lost 2 bases and J 2 bases, leaving 7 bases between the germline ends. CDR1 MNHEY and CDR2 SMNVEV come from the germline V gene (reference sequence). CDR3 sequence reads: CASSLGHTYEQYF. The CDR3 DNA reads TGTGCCAGCAGTTTAGGGCATACCTACGAGCAGTACTTC.

The V and J genes are TRBV15 and TRBJ1-5; D is undetermined. This CDR3 spans 14 amino acids. The V end was cut by 5 bases, the J end by 2 bases, with 10 bases between. The germline gives CDR1 LNHNV, CDR2 YYDKDF (reference sequence). The CDR3, as DNA: TGTGCCACCAGCCCCCGTGACGGCAATCAGCCCCAGCATTTT. Protein sequence: CATSPRDGNQPQHF. Combining the CDR3 with reference TRBV15 and TRBJ1-5 gives the whole variable domain DAMVIQNPRYQVTQFGKPVTLSCSQTLNHNVMYWYQQKSSQAPKLLFHYYDKDFNNEADTPDNFQSRRPNTSFCFLDIRSPGLGDTAMYLCATSPRDGNQPQHFGDGTRLSIL.

The chain combines TRBV7-6 with TRBJ2-7; D tentatively fits TRBD1 or TRBD2 (5 bases each). This CDR3 comprises 14 residues. V lost 5 bases and J lost 0, with 11 bases in between. Germline V gene data show CDR1 as SGHVS and CDR2 as FNYEAQ. CDR3 sequence reads: CASSTGLPSYEQYF. The CDR3, as DNA: TGTGCCAGCAGCACAGGACTGCCCTCCTACGAGCAGTACTTC.

The J gene is TRBJ2-7, the V gene TRBV7-2, with a tentative D call TRBD2 (5 bases). The CDR3 covers 12 residues. Trimming cost V 4 bases and J 2 bases, with 6 bases left between them. In germline, CDR1 is SGHTA, CDR2 FQGNSA. The CDR3 sequence is CASSYGTYEQYF. The CDR3 DNA follows: TGTGCCAGCAGCTACGGGACCTACGAGCAGTACTTC. Based on the CDR3 plus reference TRBV7-2 and TRBJ2-7, the full variable domain is GAGVSQSPSNKVTEKGKDVELRCDPISGHTALYWYRQSLGQGLEFLIYFQGNSAPDKSGLPSDRFSAERTGGSVSTLTIQRTQQEDSAVYLCASSYGTYEQYFGPGTRLTVT.

This chain links TRBV9 with TRBJ2-5; D is unclear. The ends were cut back, 0 bases at V and 5 bases at J, with 11 bases in the middle. The CDR3 is 14 residues long. Per germline, CDR1 SGDLS and CDR2 YYNGEE. This chain's CDR3 is CASSVAGLRETQYF. The DNA of the CDR3 is TGTGCCAGCAGCGTAGCAGGCTTGAGGGAGACCCAGTACTTC.

The chain couples TRBV7-2 to TRBJ1-4; 8 bases agree with TRBD1. The CDR3 has 13 amino acids. Trimming at V came to 5 bases and at J to 8 bases, leaving 4 bases not matched to a gene. Germline lookup yields CDR1 SGHTA and CDR2 FQGNSA. Here the CDR3 reads CASSSTGGEKLFF. CDR3 coding DNA: TGTGCCAGCAGCAGTACAGGGGGGGAAAAACTGTTTTTT. The entire variable domain, with the rest obtained from reference TRBV7-2 and TRBJ1-4, is as follows: GAGVSQSPSNKVTEKGKDVELRCDPISGHTALYWYRQSLGQGLEFLIYFQGNSAPDKSGLPSDRFSAERTGGSVSTLTIQRTQQEDSAVYLCASSSTGGEKLFFGSGTQLSVL.

V usage is TRBV25-1 and J usage is TRBJ2-7; 7 bases line up with TRBD1. This CDR3 is built from 14 residues. The trim removed 3 bases at V and 2 bases at J, leaving 4 bases unmatched. Germline V CDR1 and CDR2: MGHDK, SYGVNS. CDR3: CASSETGNPYEQYF. CDR3 nucleotides: TGTGCCAGCAGTGAGACAGGGAATCCCTACGAGCAGTACTTC.